These 2 T cell receptor beta chains share one sample of origin, sequenced in a study of cytomegalovirus exposure and HLA in healthy donors. The PCR made use of 60 Vbeta and 13 Jbeta primers. The protocol was immunoSEQ multiplex PCR, while the TCRdb copy is restricted to in-frame clones and leaves out a portion. The sample shows some 170,000 clones, 65% to 80% of them seen only once. Material for sequencing was PBMCs. The receptors shown here come from a man aged 35 to 55 in good health and CMV-seronegative.

V and J are TRBV5-1 and TRBJ1-6, with 8 bases lining up with TRBD1. The CDR3 runs 14 residues. Germline V gene sequence: CDR1 SGHRS, CDR2 YFSETQ. J lost 8 bases, V lost 1 base, and 2 bases had no gene match. The CDR3 DNA sequence: TGCGCCAGCAGCTTGATGACAGGGGATTCACCCCTCCACTTT. Its translation is CASSLMTGDSPLHF.

J is TRBJ2-7 and V is TRBV13, with D possibly TRBD1 on 5 matching bases. The CDR3 has 13 residues. V was trimmed by 5 bases and J by 4 bases, leaving 12 bases between them. CDR1 PRHDT and CDR2 FYEKMQ come from the germline V gene (reference sequence). The chain's CDR3 is CASSARQLYEQYF. The CDR3 region has the DNA TGTGCCAGCAGCGCCCGACAGCTTTACGAGCAGTACTTC.